This TCR beta chain was found in a study of cytomegalovirus exposure and HLA in healthy donors (dated by TCRdb to about 2017). Background on the whole study: An earlier analysis of 550 to 700 of the donors reported 250 to 350 Gb of sequence data and more than 90 million unique TCR beta sequences from about 179 million T cells. An early release that covered about 600 HLA-typed donors contained approximately 300 gigabases of sequencing data and tens of millions of unique TCR sequences. Among the roughly 400 genotyped donors, around 81% belonged to the genetic ancestry cluster associated with self-reported Caucasian donors. The study was designed to test whether signatures of past pathogen exposure could be identified by cataloging public T cell receptors. The T cell repertoires of roughly 660 subjects were profiled by immunosequencing and related to cytomegalovirus serostatus. Besides the first cohort of approximately 670 subjects, a separate validation cohort made up of 120 or so different subjects was used. The study combined high-throughput TCR immunosequencing, statistical association of individual TCRs with disease status, and machine learning to predict cytomegalovirus infection status. In a later analysis, previously published TCR beta repertoires from 550 to 750 donors were re-analyzed and high-resolution HLA genotyping was added so that TCR occurrence patterns could be studied. Rather than drawing on any new phenotypic data, the later analysis identified candidate immune exposures from TCR beta sequences and the way those sequences occurred across donors. An earlier analysis of roughly 580 of the donors used high-throughput TCR beta sequencing to judge whether each TCR beta V gene segment behaved as functional or pseudogenic. Donor age, sex, ethnicity and CMV serostatus were collected together with the repertoire data. In a later genetic analysis, genome-wide SNP genotypes for about 55% of the roughly 700 donors were used, and that subset was treated as a discovery cohort. All discovery cohort repertoires had been generated using a single sequencing platform. HLA typing covered class I and class II loci at four-digit resolution. Typing coverage varied by locus: roughly 629-630 donors for A, B, C, DRB1 and DQB1; 500 to 550 for DQA1; 606 for DPA1; 400 to 480 for DPB1. Roughly five DR-DQ haplotypes were handled as single units for association and clustering because linkage in the cohort was strong. Across 398 genotyped donors of the cohort, an average of roughly 250,000 unique TCR beta nucleotide sequences per donor were sequenced, and 15% to 20% of those sequences were non-productive. Study-level results and caveats: In vitro tests confirmed that a few of the cytomegalovirus-associated TCR beta chains recognize cytomegalovirus antigens. In a later analysis, the rate of TCR association differed among HLA loci, with DRB1 alleles having the most associated TCRs and HLA-C alleles having the fewest. Some IMGT-functional V segments, including TRBV6-2 and TRBV6-3, could not be told apart with the 87-base-pair reads, so those segments were excluded. A further reported finding was that TCR beta sequences accurately predicted the HLA-A and HLA-B alleles for most subjects in the first cohort. The earlier analysis of nearly 600 of the donors excluded some 16 rarely observed V segments, including chromosome 9 orphons, because counts were too low. Because HLA typing was unavailable for some donors at each locus, only the typed subset was used in association tests. A later genetic analysis associated a missense DCLRE1C variant with V-gene and J-gene trimming of TCR beta chains, and an independent cohort replicated the association. The classifier was reported to diagnose cytomegalovirus status with high specificity and sensitivity in both the original and validation cohorts. In an earlier analysis of more than 500 of the donors, most TCR beta V segments appeared in productive rearrangements about 87% or about 30% of the time, broadly matching IMGT annotations. Only TCR beta chains were sequenced in this cohort, and the absence of alpha or paired-chain data limited detectable features. In a later analysis, some 18,000 TCR beta sequences were associated with specific HLA alleles at a false discovery rate of 0.05. CMV serostatus was the only immune exposure information available for the cohort. The study listed over 150 TCR beta chains as associated with cytomegalovirus. In a later genetic analysis, fewer N-insertions in productive TCRs were reported among donors in an Asian-associated ancestry cluster than the approximately 710-donor mean. A cluster of highly shared sequence variants was judged likely to be a technical artifact of the sequencing pipeline. According to a later analysis, parvovirus B19, influenza, CMV and Epstein-Barr virus appeared linked to several top co-occurrence clusters. Most CMV-associated TCR beta chains appeared to be HLA-restricted in a later analysis, and the HLA associations seemed to be driven largely by CMV exposure. When HLA alleles, especially DR and DQ, strongly co-occurred, TCR associations were difficult to assign to individual alleles. The presence/absence analyses assumed that sequencing depth was roughly uniform across donors, and that assumption may not be true. A later analysis found that HLA-associated TCR beta chains were more clonally expanded and had lower generation probabilities than equally common non-associated chains. Most TCR sequences were observed very rarely across donors, whereas some public TCRs were present in many individuals. The authors suggested that the approach could potentially be extended to other disease states and immunological phenotypes. Linkage disequilibrium might explain the correlated functional status among segregating V segments, but an unknown experimental factor could not be excluded.

CDR1 WNHNN and CDR2 SYGVQD are derived from the germline V gene (reference sequence). V trim: 2 bases; J trim: 6 bases; unmatched bases: 3. Measured from the cysteine to the phenylalanine, the CDR3 is 14 residues long. Solely the CDR3 DNA is kept, with 42 bases framed from the first base. Libraries were built with the immunoSEQ multiplex PCR assay. The multiplex PCR relied on a mix of 60 forward primers for TCR Vbeta segments and 13 reverse primers for TCR Jbeta segments. The CDR3 region of rearranged TCR beta genes was amplified from genomic DNA with a multiplex PCR assay. On the Illumina HiSeq System, the amplified TCR beta libraries were sequenced as 87-base-pair reads. The authors processed their data as follows. Across the 700 or so repertoires, a later analysis counted 78 million or so unique TCR beta chains, 9 million to 14 million of which were shared by at least two donors. To remove PCR and sequencing errors, raw reads were error-corrected and collapsed into unique sequences using a nearest-neighbor algorithm that merged closely related sequences. To assign V, D and J gene segments, CDR3 sequences were aligned to IMGT reference sequences. For a sequence to be retained, a match of at least six nucleotides was required to both a V gene segment and a J gene segment. Rearrangements were classified as productive when the CDR3 lacked stop codons and remained in frame with V and J, and all other rearrangements were classified as non-productive. Following IMGT convention, CDR3 was defined as the stretch from the second conserved V-encoded cysteine up to the conserved J-encoded phenylalanine. Sequences without an unambiguous match to a single V gene segment were excluded from the earlier analysis of about 600 of the donors. In an earlier analysis of approximately 560 of the donors, a V segment was called functional when productive rearrangements were above 56.7%, and segregating when the standard deviation between donors exceeded 5%. A statistical classification framework was built to diagnose cytomegalovirus status from the catalog of TCR beta chain sequences. In a later analysis, TCR nucleotide sequences were compared against IMGT/GENE-DB human TR gene sequences so that V and J genes could be assigned. Using the TCRdist pipeline, a later analysis assigned CDR3 sequences along with most-parsimonious VDJ recombination scenarios. A later analysis defined each TCR beta chain by its CDR3 amino acid sequence plus V-gene family, and excluded reads lacking a unique V-gene family. A later analysis removed 550 to 700 highly shared, low-generation-probability nucleotide sequences to deal with suspected cross-contamination and a sequencing artifact. In a later analysis, a clonal expansion index was calculated for each public chain from normalized within-repertoire ranks of inferred template counts. Generation probabilities in a later analysis came from a VDJ recombination model fitted to out-of-frame rearrangements, and those results were checked against IGoR. In a later analysis, hypergeometric tests were used to score TCR-TCR, TCR-HLA and TCR-CMV co-occurrence, with a repertoire-size bias correction applied to TCR pairs. To estimate false discovery rates, a later analysis permuted the HLA or CMV assignments 20 times. In a later analysis, co-occurring TCRs were grouped with DBSCAN, and TCRdist sequence similarity was added when clustering was performed within HLA-allele-positive subsets. Co-occurrence clustering excluded repertoires with fewer than 30,000 or more than 120,000 public chains, plus five with anomalous nucleotide sharing. This is the immuneACCESS table as TCRdb keeps it, with only in-frame sequences that have V and J called. A part of the clones is gone; compared with another copy, unresolved V genes explain less than half, and the rest is unexplained. The V and J calls and clone size come from that table; D and trimming were worked out from the DNA. The sample data list tens of thousands of clones, and approximately 80% of these were observed just once. The top ten clonotypes cover 20% to 30% of the sample.

Remarks on this clone: It lacks a known antigen. No base-level quality is on record; no much larger clone is a single base apart.

The cohort comprised around 690 healthy bone marrow donors. All cohort members were sampled while nominally healthy, although unrecorded immune exposures were likely present. The donor was CMV seropositive and was included in the group of 270 or so seropositive cohort members. Each donor provided a peripheral blood sample, and peripheral blood mononuclear cells were used for TCR beta sequencing. Genomic DNA extraction from the blood cell samples was performed with the Qiagen DNeasy Blood Extraction Kit. Here the chain combines TRBV10-1 and TRBJ2-2, with 7 middle bases fitting TRBD1. Sequenced material: PBMCs. This receptor was obtained from a woman between 45 and 60 years old in good health and CMV-seropositive. For the CDR3, the sequence is CASSEKGAAGELFF. The DNA sequence reads TGCGCCAGCAGTGAGAAGGGGGCGGCCGGGGAGCTGTTTTTT.